Below are 29 T cell receptor beta chains sequenced from a single sample in a study of cytomegalovirus exposure and HLA in healthy donors. The PCR made use of 60 Vbeta and 13 Jbeta primers. Profiled with immunoSEQ multiplex PCR; TCRdb holds only in-frame clones, not every one. The sample comprises fewer than 150,000 clones, about 78% of which are singletons, and approximately 4% rests with the top ten. The specimen sequenced was PBMCs. The receptors here all came from a man between 18 and 29 years old in good health and CMV-seronegative.

The chain combines TRBV19 with TRBJ2-2, with D possibly matching TRBD1 (6 bases). Germline V gives CDR1 LNHDA, CDR2 SQIVND (reference sequence). V lost 5 bases to trimming and J lost 0 bases, with 13 bases between them. The CDR3 is 16 amino acids. The DNA of the CDR3 is TGTGCCAGTAGTTCAAGGGGGACGGCGAACACCGGGGAGCTGTTTTTT. Translating gives CASSSRGTANTGELFF. The whole variable domain, filled in from reference TRBV19 and TRBJ2-2, reads DGGITQSPKYLFRKEGQNVTLSCEQNLNHDAMYWYRQDPGQGLRLIYYSQIVNDFQKGDIAEGYSVSREKKESFPLTVTSAQKNPTAFYLCASSSRGTANTGELFFGEGSRLTVL.

This clone was recorded a few times. The rearrangement joins TRBV6-1 to TRBJ1-1, with D hard to call. Trimming removed 6 bases from V and 1 base from J, with 9 bases in between. Germline V gene sequence: CDR1 MNHNS, CDR2 SASEGT. The CDR3 runs to 13 residues. The CDR3 DNA is TGTGCCAGCAGAGACACGGAGAACACTGAAGCTTTCTTT. Protein sequence: CASRDTENTEAFF.

The rearrangement uses TRBV9 and TRBJ2-7; tentative D call: TRBD2 (6 bases). This CDR3 has 15 amino acids. Germline CDR1 SGDLS, CDR2 YYNGEE. Trimming pared 3 bases from V and 7 bases from J, leaving 20 bases between. CDR3 DNA: TGTGCCAGCAGCGGAGCGGGCTTTACTACTGGAGAGCAGTACTTC. This translates into CASSGAGFTTGEQYF. Combining the CDR3 with reference TRBV9 and TRBJ2-7 gives the whole variable domain DSGVTQTPKHLITATGQRVTLRCSPRSGDLSVYWYQQSLDQGLQFLIQYYNGEERAKGNILERFSAQQFPDLHSELNLSSLELGDSALYFCASSGAGFTTGEQYFGPGTRLTVT.

The chain recombines TRBV30 with TRBJ1-6, with a weak D call TRBD1 (5 bases). CDR3 length equals 15 residues. The V and J ends lost 1 base and 6 bases respectively, with 13 bases between them. Germline values: CDR1 GTSNPN, CDR2 SVGIG (reference sequence). The CDR3 sequence is CAWSGQGLGNSPLHF. The CDR3 nucleotides read TGTGCCTGGAGTGGCCAGGGTCTTGGTAATTCACCCCTCCACTTT.

With respect to this clone: The sample has other DNA sequences that encode this CDR3 too. The chain joins TRBV5-1 to TRBJ2-5; 7 bases align to TRBD2. Germline CDR1 SGHRS, CDR2 YFSETQ. Germline trimming cut 3 bases from V and 4 bases from J; bases unmatched to any gene: 3. This CDR3 is 13 amino acids long. The CDR3 loop is CASSSGGGETQYF. The CDR3 DNA follows: TGCGCCAGCAGCTCGGGGGGTGGAGAGACCCAGTACTTC.

CDR3 bases: TGTGCCAGCAGCCCCCGACAGGTTTCCTACGAGCAGTACTTC. It is translated as CASSPRQVSYEQYF. The J gene is TRBJ2-7, the V gene TRBV7-2; tentatively, D is TRBD1 (6 bases). Germline V gene sequence: CDR1 SGHTA, CDR2 FQGNSA. The CDR3 has 14 amino acids. V was cut by 5 bases and J by 1 base, with 12 bases left in between.

This clone was found a few times. V is TRBV10-3 and J is TRBJ2-7, with D tentatively TRBD2 (5 bases). Deletions cut 4 bases from V and 7 bases from J, with 17 bases between. The CDR3 runs 14 residues. CDR1 and CDR2 (germline): ENHRY, SYGVKD. The CDR3 DNA reads TGTGCCATCAGTGGGGATACTAGTGTTGGGGAGCAGTACTTC. Translated, it gives CAISGDTSVGEQYF.

The rearrangement uses TRBV6-5 and TRBJ2-2; D not certain. Germline V gene sequence: CDR1 MNHEY, CDR2 SVGAGI. V shed 6 bases and J shed 0 bases, with 5 bases lying between them. The CDR3 totals 13 residues. This CDR3 reads CASSPANTGELFF. The CDR3 DNA reads as TGTGCCAGCAGCCCAGCGAACACCGGGGAGCTGTTTTTT.

Here the CDR3 reads CASSFYGTGVRETQYF. CDR3 DNA sequence: TGTGCCAGCAGCTTTTACGGGACAGGGGTGCGAGAGACCCAGTACTTC. This sequence joins TRBV7-9 and TRBJ2-5; 10 bases are a match to TRBD1. The CDR3 loop spans 16 amino acids. The trim removed 3 bases at V and 4 bases at J, leaving 8 bases unmatched. Germline V gene sequence: CDR1 SEHNR, CDR2 FQNEAQ (reference sequence).

This clone has a handful of counts. The chain combines TRBV11-2 with TRBJ2-7; D not resolved. The V end was cut by 4 bases, the J end by 0 bases, with 7 bases between. The CDR3 has 13 amino acids. The germline CDR1 and CDR2 sequences are SGHAT and FQNNGV. The CDR3 sequence: CASSYFISYEQYF. CDR3 sequence (DNA): TGTGCCAGCAGCTATTTTATCTCCTACGAGCAGTACTTC.

V is TRBV27 and J is TRBJ1-5, with D perhaps matching TRBD1 (5 bases). This CDR3 has 14 amino acids. CDR1 is MNHEY, CDR2 SMNVEV, per germline (reference sequence). Trimming took 2 bases from V and 2 from J, leaving 7 bases between them. CDR3 in amino acids: CASSLGGGNQPQHF. CDR3 DNA sequence: TGTGCCAGCAGTTTAGGGGGGGGCAATCAGCCCCAGCATTTT.

The chain is built from TRBV9 and TRBJ2-3, with D unresolved. The ends were cut back, 3 bases at V and 0 bases at J, with 5 bases in the middle. The CDR3 is 13 residues long. Per the germline V gene, CDR1 is SGDLS and CDR2 is YYNGEE. Here the CDR3 reads CASSARSTDTQYF. CDR3 bases: TGTGCCAGCAGCGCCAGGAGCACAGATACGCAGTATTTT.

This chain links TRBV4-1 with TRBJ2-1, with a possible D match to TRBD1 (7 bases). This CDR3 contains 16 residues. Germline assignment: CDR1 MGHRA and CDR2 YSYEKL. Between the trimmed V and J ends, which lost 4 bases and 3 bases, there was a span of 16 bases. CDR3 loop: CASSPQGGTDYNEQFF. The CDR3 DNA follows: TGCGCCAGCAGCCCCCAAGGGGGGACAGACTACAATGAGCAGTTCTTC.

The chain joins TRBV4-1 to TRBJ2-5; TRBD1 agrees at 7 bases. The last part of the DNA fits TRBJ2-7 better; the J call may be wrong. Germline V gives CDR1 MGHRA, CDR2 YSYEKL. This CDR3 is 14 amino acids long. CDR3: CASSQGRDSYEQYF. Here the CDR3 DNA reads TGCGCCAGCAGCCAAGGAAGGGACAGCTACGAGCAGTACTTC.

This chain joins TRBV6-1 and TRBJ2-3; the match to TRBD2 covers 11 bases. Trimming took 7 bases from V and 5 from J; bases not matched to a gene: 8. This CDR3 has 15 amino acids. The V gene's germline CDR1 is MNHNS and CDR2 SASEGT. CDR3 coding DNA: TGTGCCAGCAACCTACTAGCGGGGGCTGAAGATACGCAGTATTTT. Protein product: CASNLLAGAEDTQYF.

The chain combines TRBV7-9 with TRBJ2-1; no clear D gene. V lost 5 bases, J lost 9 bases, and 23 bases lay in between. The CDR3 spans 16 residues. Germline CDR1 SEHNR, CDR2 FQNEAQ (reference sequence). In DNA form, the CDR3 reads TGTGCCAGCAGCCCCGAATGGGCTGCCCTATACGCTGAGCAGTTCTTC. This translates into CASSPEWAALYAEQFF. The entire variable domain, with the rest obtained from reference TRBV7-9 and TRBJ2-1, is as follows: DTGVSQNPRHKITKRGQNVTFRCDPISEHNRLYWYRQTLGQGPEFLTYFQNEAQLEKSRLLSDRFSAERPKGSFSTLEIQRTEQGDSAMYLCASSPEWAALYAEQFFGPGTRLTVL.

The J gene is TRBJ1-4, the V gene TRBV19; 7 bases are shared with TRBD1. CDR3 length equals 18 residues. The germline V gene has CDR1 LNHDA and CDR2 SQIVND (reference sequence). Trimming took 0 bases from V and 5 from J; bases not matched to a gene: 12. The CDR3 loop reads CASSIDRYPGTENEKLFF. The CDR3 DNA reads TGTGCCAGTAGTATAGATCGGTACCCCGGGACAGAGAATGAAAAACTGTTTTTT.

This clone was counted a few times. The chain's CDR3 is CASSDRRGGTDTQYF. The CDR3 bases are TGTGCCAGCAGTGACCGGCGGGGGGGCACAGATACGCAGTATTTT. V and J are TRBV6-4 and TRBJ2-3; 8 bases agree with TRBD2. CDR1 is MRHNA, CDR2 SNTAGT, per germline. J was trimmed by 1 base and V by 2 bases; bases with no gene match: 2. The CDR3 is 15 residues long.

V gene TRBV7-9 combines with J gene TRBJ1-4, with D possibly TRBD1 on 5 matching bases. V was cut by 1 base and J by 4 bases, with 13 bases left in between. The CDR3 has 16 residues. Germline assignment: CDR1 SEHNR and CDR2 FQNEAQ (reference sequence). CDR3 nucleotide sequence: TGTGCCAGCAGCTTAGTATGGGGGGGTCTTAATGAAAAACTGTTTTTT. Amino acids: CASSLVWGGLNEKLFF.

V is TRBV27 and J is TRBJ1-5; TRBD1 aligns across 7 bases. The CDR3 has 14 residues. Germline CDR1 and CDR2: MNHEY and SMNVEV (reference sequence). Trimming took 6 bases from V and 6 from J; bases not matched to a gene: 8. Here the CDR3 DNA reads TGTGCCAGCAGGGGGACGACAGGGTTTCAGCCCCAGCATTTT. This sequence encodes CASRGTTGFQPQHF.

The chain has TRBV7-8 and TRBJ1-2; D might be TRBD1 (5 bases). V was trimmed by 0 bases and J by 8 bases, leaving 13 bases between them. From germline, CDR1 is SGHVS and CDR2 FQNEAQ. CDR3 length: 14 residues. CDR3 amino acids: CASSLASRGWGYTF. The CDR3 DNA follows: TGTGCCAGCAGCTTAGCGTCTAGGGGTTGGGGCTACACCTTC.

This chain uses TRBV25-1 with TRBJ2-7; D unresolved. The CDR3 sequence is 16 residues long. V lost 2 bases and J 2 bases, leaving 16 bases between the germline ends. The germline gives CDR1 MGHDK, CDR2 SYGVNS. The CDR3 spells CASSEPFGGPPYEQYF. The CDR3, as DNA: TGTGCCAGCAGTGAACCTTTTGGCGGCCCCCCCTACGAGCAGTACTTC.

The gene calls are TRBV20-1 and TRBJ2-7; TRBD2 matches 7 bases. The junction had 5 bases not matched to a gene; V was cut back by 6 bases and J by 6 bases. This CDR3 is 11 amino acids long. Germline V gives CDR1 DFQATT, CDR2 SNEGSKA (reference sequence). The CDR3 DNA follows: TGCAGTGCCCAACTAGCGCGCGAGCAGTACTTC. It yields the protein CSAQLAREQYF.

This clone appeared a single time. The chain joins TRBV7-2 to TRBJ2-1; weak D call: TRBD2 (6 bases). The CDR3 spans 18 residues. Trimming took off 1 base at V and 4 bases at J, with 20 bases between the two ends. Germline V gene lookup returns CDR1 SGHTA and CDR2 FQGNSA. CDR3 sequence: CASSLEPRGRRLYNEQFF. The CDR3, as DNA: TGTGCCAGCAGCTTAGAGCCGCGGGGTCGGAGGCTTTACAATGAGCAGTTCTTC.

This chain links TRBV28 with TRBJ2-5; TRBD2 aligns across 10 bases. Germline CDR1 is MDHEN and CDR2 is SYDVKM. The CDR3 length is 19 residues. Unmatched junction bases numbered 16, after V lost 1 base and J lost 5 bases. The CDR3 region is CASSLLVLAGVMARETQYF. The CDR3 bases are TGTGCCAGCAGTTTATTGGTGCTAGCGGGAGTTATGGCTCGGGAGACCCAGTACTTC.

The rearrangement links TRBV5-1 to TRBJ1-5; the D is unclear. V lost 7 bases and J 1 base, leaving 18 bases between the germline ends. CDR3 size: 16 residues. CDR1 is SGHRS, CDR2 YFSETQ, per germline. This CDR3 reads CASGLSPDRSNQPQHF. CDR3 sequence (DNA): TGCGCCAGCGGTCTTAGCCCCGACCGGAGCAATCAGCCCCAGCATTTT. Supplemented by reference TRBV5-1 and TRBJ1-5, the full variable domain reads KAGVTQTPRYLIKTRGQQVTLSCSPISGHRSVSWYQQTPGQGLQFLFEYFSETQRNKGNFPGRFSGRQFSNSRSEMNVSTLELGDSALYLCASGLSPDRSNQPQHFGDGTRLSIL.

The chain recombines TRBV9 with TRBJ2-7, with 8 bases that match TRBD2. V was pared by 3 bases and J by 3 bases, with 5 bases of the junction left unmatched. From germline, CDR1 is SGDLS and CDR2 YYNGEE. The CDR3 has 14 amino acids. The CDR3 reads CASSAIGTSYEQYF. CDR3 in DNA: TGTGCCAGCAGCGCCATCGGGACTAGCTACGAGCAGTACTTC. Full variable domain (missing parts from reference TRBV9 and TRBJ2-7): DSGVTQTPKHLITATGQRVTLRCSPRSGDLSVYWYQQSLDQGLQFLIQYYNGEERAKGNILERFSAQQFPDLHSELNLSSLELGDSALYFCASSAIGTSYEQYFGPGTRLTVT.

The chain joins TRBV7-2 to TRBJ2-7, with 13 bases fitting TRBD2. CDR1 is SGHTA, CDR2 FQGNSA, per germline. V was clipped by 5 bases and J by 4 bases; unmatched bases: 17. The CDR3 is 19 amino acids. DNA of the CDR3: TGTGCCAGCAGCGCTCGGACTAGCGGGAGTCAATATAAGGCTTACGAGCAGTACTTC. Translation gives CASSARTSGSQYKAYEQYF.

The rearrangement uses TRBV21-1 and TRBJ1-2; TRBD1, as called in the table, went unchecked against the DNA. TRBV21-1 constitutes a pseudogene. This CDR3 is built from 17 residues. The CDR3 coding sequence is TGTGCCAGCAGCAAAGGGGGGACAGGGGGCGCAAGCTATGGCTACACCTTC. Translation: CASSKGGTGGASYGYTF.